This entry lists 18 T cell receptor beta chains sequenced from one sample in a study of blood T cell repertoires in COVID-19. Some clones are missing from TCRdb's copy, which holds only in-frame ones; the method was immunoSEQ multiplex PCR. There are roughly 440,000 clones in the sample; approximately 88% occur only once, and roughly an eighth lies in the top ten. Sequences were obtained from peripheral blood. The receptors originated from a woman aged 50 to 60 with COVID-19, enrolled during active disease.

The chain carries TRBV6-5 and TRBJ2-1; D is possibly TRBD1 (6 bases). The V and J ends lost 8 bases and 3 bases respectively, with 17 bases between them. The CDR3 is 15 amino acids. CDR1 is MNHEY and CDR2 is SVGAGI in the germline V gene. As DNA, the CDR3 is TGTGCCAGCGCAACCGGGCCAGGGGTCTACAATGAGCAGTTCTTC. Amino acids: CASATGPGVYNEQFF.

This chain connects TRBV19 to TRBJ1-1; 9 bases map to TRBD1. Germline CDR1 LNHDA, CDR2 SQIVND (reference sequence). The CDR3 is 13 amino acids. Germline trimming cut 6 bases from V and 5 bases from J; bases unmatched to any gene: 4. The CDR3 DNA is TGTGCCAGTAGCCTCGGGACAGGGACTGAAGCTTTCTTT. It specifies CASSLGTGTEAFF.

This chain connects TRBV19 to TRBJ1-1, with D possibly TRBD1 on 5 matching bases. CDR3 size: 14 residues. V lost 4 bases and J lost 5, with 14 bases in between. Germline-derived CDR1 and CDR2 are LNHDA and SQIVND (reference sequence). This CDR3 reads CASSTQGLGTEAFF. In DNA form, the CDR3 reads TGTGCCAGTAGTACCCAGGGTTTGGGGACTGAAGCTTTCTTT. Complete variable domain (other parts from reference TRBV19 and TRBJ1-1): DGGITQSPKYLFRKEGQNVTLSCEQNLNHDAMYWYRQDPGQGLRLIYYSQIVNDFQKGDIAEGYSVSREKKESFPLTVTSAQKNPTAFYLCASSTQGLGTEAFFGQGTRLTVV.

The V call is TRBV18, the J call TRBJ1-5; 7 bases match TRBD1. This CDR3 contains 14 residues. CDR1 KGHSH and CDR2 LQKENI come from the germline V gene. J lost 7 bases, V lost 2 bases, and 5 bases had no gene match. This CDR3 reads CASSPESGGQPQHF. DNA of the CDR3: TGTGCCAGCTCACCAGAATCAGGGGGACAGCCCCAGCATTTT.

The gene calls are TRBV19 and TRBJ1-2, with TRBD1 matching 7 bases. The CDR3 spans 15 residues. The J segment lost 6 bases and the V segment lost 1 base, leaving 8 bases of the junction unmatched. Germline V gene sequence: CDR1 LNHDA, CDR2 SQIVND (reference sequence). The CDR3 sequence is CASSIAPTGFDGYTF. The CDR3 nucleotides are TGTGCCAGTAGTATAGCCCCGACAGGGTTCGATGGCTACACCTTC. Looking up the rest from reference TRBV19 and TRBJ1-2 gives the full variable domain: DGGITQSPKYLFRKEGQNVTLSCEQNLNHDAMYWYRQDPGQGLRLIYYSQIVNDFQKGDIAEGYSVSREKKESFPLTVTSAQKNPTAFYLCASSIAPTGFDGYTFGSGTRLTVV.

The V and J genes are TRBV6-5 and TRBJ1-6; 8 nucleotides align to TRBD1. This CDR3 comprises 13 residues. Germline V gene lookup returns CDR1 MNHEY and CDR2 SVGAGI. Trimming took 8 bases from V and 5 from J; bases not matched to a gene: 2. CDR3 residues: CASQGAHNSPLHF. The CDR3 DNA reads TGTGCCAGCCAGGGGGCCCATAATTCACCCCTCCACTTT.

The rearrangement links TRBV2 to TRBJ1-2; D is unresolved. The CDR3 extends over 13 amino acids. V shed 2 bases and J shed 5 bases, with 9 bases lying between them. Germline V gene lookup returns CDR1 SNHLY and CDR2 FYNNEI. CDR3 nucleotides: TGTGCCAGCAGTGAATTATCCCTTTATGGCTACACCTTC. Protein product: CASSELSLYGYTF. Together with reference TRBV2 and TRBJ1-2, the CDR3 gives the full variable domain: EPEVTQTPSHQVTQMGQEVILRCVPISNHLYFYWYRQILGQKVEFLVSFYNNEISEKSEIFDDQFSVERPDGSNFTLKIRSTKLEDSAMYFCASSELSLYGYTFGSGTRLTVV.

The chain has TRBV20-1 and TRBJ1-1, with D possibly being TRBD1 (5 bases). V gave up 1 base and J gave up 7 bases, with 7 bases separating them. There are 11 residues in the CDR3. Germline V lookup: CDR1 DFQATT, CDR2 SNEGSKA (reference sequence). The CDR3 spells CSARARDEAFF. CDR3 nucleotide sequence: TGCAGTGCTAGAGCCAGGGATGAAGCTTTCTTT.

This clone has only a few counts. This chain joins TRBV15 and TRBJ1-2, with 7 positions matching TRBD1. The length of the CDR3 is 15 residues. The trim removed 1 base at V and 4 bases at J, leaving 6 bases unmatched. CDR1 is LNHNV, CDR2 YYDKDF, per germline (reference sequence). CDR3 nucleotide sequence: TGTGCCACCAGCAGAGTGGGCGGGACAGCCTATGGCTACACCTTC. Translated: CATSRVGGTAYGYTF.

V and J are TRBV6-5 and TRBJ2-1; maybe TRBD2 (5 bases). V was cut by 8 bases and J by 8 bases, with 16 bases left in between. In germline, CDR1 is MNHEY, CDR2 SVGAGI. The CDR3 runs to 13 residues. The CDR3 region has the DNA TGTGCCAGCGGACGTGCAGGAGGAGATGAGCAGTTCTTC. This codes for CASGRAGGDEQFF.

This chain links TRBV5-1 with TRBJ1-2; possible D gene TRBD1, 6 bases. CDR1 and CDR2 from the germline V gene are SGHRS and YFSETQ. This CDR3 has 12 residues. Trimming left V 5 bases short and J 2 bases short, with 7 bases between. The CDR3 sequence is CASSDRNYGYTF. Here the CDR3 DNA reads TGCGCCAGCAGTGACAGGAACTATGGCTACACCTTC.

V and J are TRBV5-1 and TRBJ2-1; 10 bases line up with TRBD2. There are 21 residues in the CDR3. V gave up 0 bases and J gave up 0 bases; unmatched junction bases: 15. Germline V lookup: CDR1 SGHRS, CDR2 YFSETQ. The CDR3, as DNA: TGCGCCAGCAGCTTGGATGGTTTTCCAGCGGGGGGGATGAGCTCCTACAATGAGCAGTTCTTC. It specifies CASSLDGFPAGGMSSYNEQFF.

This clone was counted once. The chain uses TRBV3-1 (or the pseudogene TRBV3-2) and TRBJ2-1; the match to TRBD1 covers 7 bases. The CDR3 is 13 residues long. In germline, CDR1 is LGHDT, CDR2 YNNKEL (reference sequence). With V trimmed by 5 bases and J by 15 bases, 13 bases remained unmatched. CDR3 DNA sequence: TGTGCCAGCAGCTTACAACAGGGGCAAAGGCGGTTCTTC. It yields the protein CASSLQQGQRRFF.

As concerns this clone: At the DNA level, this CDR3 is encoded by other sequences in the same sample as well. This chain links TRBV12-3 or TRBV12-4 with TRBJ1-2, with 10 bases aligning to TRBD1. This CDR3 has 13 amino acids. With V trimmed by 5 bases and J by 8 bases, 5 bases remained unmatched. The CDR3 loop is CASSPGTGDGYTF. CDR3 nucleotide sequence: TGTGCCAGCAGTCCCGGGACAGGGGACGGCTACACCTTC.

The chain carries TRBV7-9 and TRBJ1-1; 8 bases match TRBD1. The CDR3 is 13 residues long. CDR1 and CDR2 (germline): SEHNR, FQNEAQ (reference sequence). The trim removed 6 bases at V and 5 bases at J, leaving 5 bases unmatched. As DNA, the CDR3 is TGTGCCAGCAGAAATGGACAGGGAACTGAAGCTTTCTTT. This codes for CASRNGQGTEAFF.

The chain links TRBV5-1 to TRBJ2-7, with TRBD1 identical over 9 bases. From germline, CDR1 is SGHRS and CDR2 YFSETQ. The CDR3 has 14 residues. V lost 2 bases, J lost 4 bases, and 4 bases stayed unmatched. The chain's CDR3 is CASSLDRGTYEQYF. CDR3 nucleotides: TGCGCCAGCAGCTTAGACAGGGGGACGTACGAGCAGTACTTC.

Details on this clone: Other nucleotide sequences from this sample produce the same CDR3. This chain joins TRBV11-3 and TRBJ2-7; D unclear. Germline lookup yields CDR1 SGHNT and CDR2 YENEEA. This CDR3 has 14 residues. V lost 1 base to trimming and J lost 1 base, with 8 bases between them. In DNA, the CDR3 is TGTGCCAGCAGCTTAGTCGCAGGTTCCTACGAGCAGTACTTC. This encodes CASSLVAGSYEQYF.

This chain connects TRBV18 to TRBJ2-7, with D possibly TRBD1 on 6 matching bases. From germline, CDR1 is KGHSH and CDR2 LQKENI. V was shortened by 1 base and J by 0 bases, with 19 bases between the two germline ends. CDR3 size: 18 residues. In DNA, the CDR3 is TGTGCCAGCTCACCACGGCGTTCCCAGGGGACCTTCTCCTACGAGCAGTACTTC. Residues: CASSPRRSQGTFSYEQYF. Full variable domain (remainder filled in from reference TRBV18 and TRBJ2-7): NAGVMQNPRHLVRRRGQEARLRCSPMKGHSHVYWYRQLPEEGLKFMVYLQKENIIDESGMPKERFSAEFPKEGPSILRIQQVVRGDSAAYFCASSPRRSQGTFSYEQYFGPGTRLTVT.